This T cell receptor beta chain was sequenced for a study of identical twins. This clonotype was observed a few times. Germline-derived CDR1 and CDR2 are SNHLY and FYNNEI. With 10 bases removed from V and 4 bases from J, the gap between germline ends came to 17 bases. The CDR3 length is 14 residues. TCRdb used MiXCR to reprocess the 5' RACE reads, holding one entry per CDR3 protein. In the table there are 500,000 to 550,000 distinct CDR3 sequences, approximately 22% of which are singletons. The data were also submitted as part of a second study, on T cells expressing NK-cell markers. According to that study: Source material for TCR beta repertoires consisted of sorted CD3+CD56+NKG2C+, CD3+CD56+NKG2C- and CD3+CD56-NKG2C+ T cells.

The clonotype originates from a woman younger than 30 in good health. Sequencing was carried out using CD4+ T cells sorted from blood. V and J are TRBV2 and TRBJ2-1; D perhaps matches TRBD2 (7 bases). Here the CDR3 DNA reads TGTGCCACGAAGGGGGGGGCGGGGTACAATGAGCAGTTCTTC. This sequence encodes CATKGGAGYNEQFF.